Presented here are 32 T cell receptor beta chains from one specimen sequenced in a study of T-cell reconstitution after alpha-beta-depleted transplantation in children. As it was prepared, the TCRbeta library received unique molecular identifiers. Each CDR3 protein is one row after TCRdb ran MiXCR on the PCR reads. The repertoire holds about 400,000 distinct CDR3 sequences, with 20% as singletons. The specimen comprised PBMCs from the stem cell graft donor, sampled from the stem cell graft. Receptors originate from a human donor who donated a stem cell graft to a child with acute myeloid leukemia.

CDR3 residues: CSVIGGSSYNEQFF. DNA of the CDR3: TGCAGCGTTATAGGGGGGAGCTCCTACAATGAGCAGTTCTTC. The chain combines TRBV29-1 with TRBJ2-1; D is possibly TRBD1 or TRBD2 (6 bases each). Trimming removed 5 bases at V and 0 bases at J, with 11 bases between. Germline V gene data show CDR1 as SQVTM and CDR2 as ANQGSEA. The CDR3 runs to 14 residues.

This chain connects TRBV21-1 to TRBJ2-7; TRBD1, the D gene given by the table, was not confirmed from the DNA. TRBV21-1 is tagged as a pseudogene. The CDR3 extends over 13 amino acids. CDR3 loop: CASSTTCSGEQYF. The DNA for the CDR3 is TGTGCCAGCAGCACAACCTGTTCGGGCGAGCAGTACTTC.

The CDR3, as DNA: TGTGCCAGCAGCCCGGACAGGTCAAATGGCTACACCTTC. Protein: CASSPDRSNGYTF. The V gene is TRBV12-3 or TRBV12-4, the J gene TRBJ1-2; TRBD1 agrees at 7 bases. CDR3 length: 13 amino acids. The V and J ends lost 6 bases and 6 bases, in that order; junction bases with no gene match: 7.

This chain joins TRBV15 and TRBJ1-2; 7 positions agree with TRBD1. The trim removed 1 base at V and 3 bases at J, leaving 23 bases unmatched. This CDR3 region has 21 residues. CDR1 is LNHNV, CDR2 YYDKDF, per germline (reference sequence). CDR3 coding DNA: TGTGCCACCAGCAGAGGACAGGGAGCCACTCTTCGCCTCCTGGTTTACTATGGCTACACCTTC. It codes for CATSRGQGATLRLLVYYGYTF.

This clonotype showed up many times. V gene TRBV6-5 combines with J gene TRBJ2-7; D might be TRBD1 (5 bases). The length of the CDR3 is 13 residues. Germline loops: CDR1 MNHEY, CDR2 SVGAGI. V lost 4 bases and J 6 bases, leaving 13 bases between the germline ends. The CDR3 coding sequence is TGTGCCAGCAGTTCTAACAGGAATTCCGAGCAGTACTTC. It is translated as CASSSNRNSEQYF.

With respect to this clonotype: Likely a read error: the CDR3 ends without its conserved phenylalanine or tryptophan. The J gene is TRBJ2-7, the V gene TRBV4-1, with D perhaps matching TRBD1 (6 bases). Germline CDR1 MGHRA, CDR2 YSYEKL. The CDR3 loop spans 15 amino acids. Trimming removed 0 bases from V and 3 bases from J, with 12 bases in between. The CDR3 region is CASSQEGADYYEQYC. In DNA form, the CDR3 reads TGCGCCAGCAGCCAAGAGGGGGCGGATTACTACGAGCAGTACTGC.

The CDR3 spells CSAPFPGLPYEQYF. Here the CDR3 DNA reads TGCAGTGCTCCTTTTCCGGGACTACCCTACGAGCAGTACTTC. J is TRBJ2-7 and V is TRBV20-1; 7 bases match TRBD2. Germline trimming cut 5 bases from V and 2 bases from J; bases unmatched to any gene: 9. Germline CDR1 DFQATT, CDR2 SNEGSKA (reference sequence). The CDR3 consists of 14 residues.

This clonotype was seen at least ten times. The rearrangement joins TRBV6-1 to TRBJ1-1; D not resolved. V lost 2 bases and J 4 bases, leaving 11 bases between the germline ends. This CDR3 spans 14 amino acids. Germline values: CDR1 MNHNS, CDR2 SASEGT. CDR3 loop: CASSEKARGTEAFF. CDR3 DNA: TGTGCCAGCAGTGAAAAGGCTCGGGGCACTGAAGCTTTCTTT.

The chain links TRBV12-3 or TRBV12-4 to TRBJ1-4; D uncertain. CDR3 length: 13 residues. Trimming removed 1 base from V and 8 bases from J, with 8 bases in between. For the CDR3, the DNA is TGTGCCAGCAGTTTAGGGGAGGGAGAAAAACTGTTTTTT. Its translation is CASSLGEGEKLFF.

This clonotype appeared many times. The chain joins TRBV4-2 to TRBJ2-5; D unclear. The CDR3 is made up of 14 amino acids. Germline V gene sequence: CDR1 LGHNA, CDR2 YNFKEQ. V was cut by 3 bases and J by 2 bases, with 10 bases left in between. CDR3 in DNA: TGTGCCAGCAGCCATAAGGGATATCAAGAGACCCAGTACTTC. It yields the protein CASSHKGYQETQYF.

The V and J genes are TRBV7-9 and TRBJ2-7; possible D gene TRBD1, 6 bases. The germline gives CDR1 SEHNR, CDR2 FQNEAQ (reference sequence). Trimming took 5 bases from V and 3 from J, leaving 14 bases between them. CDR3 length equals 14 residues. CDR3 amino acids: CASSHNDRSYEQYF. CDR3 DNA sequence: TGTGCCAGCAGCCACAACGACAGGAGCTACGAGCAGTACTTC.

This clonotype was detected ten times or more. J is TRBJ2-6 and V is TRBV9; the match to TRBD1 covers 7 bases. Trimming took 1 base from V and 1 from J; bases not matched to a gene: 5. CDR3 length: 17 residues. Germline-derived CDR1 and CDR2 are SGDLS and YYNGEE. This CDR3 reads CASSVRTGPSGANVLTF. As DNA, the CDR3 is TGTGCCAGCAGCGTACGGACAGGACCTTCTGGGGCCAACGTCCTGACTTTC.

This clonotype was seen at least ten times. V and J are TRBV29-1 and TRBJ2-2; tentatively, D is TRBD1 (5 bases). This CDR3 is built from 11 residues. Germline loops: CDR1 SQVTM, CDR2 ANQGSEA. The V end was cut by 6 bases, the J end by 8 bases, with 10 bases between. Here the CDR3 DNA reads TGCAGCGTCTCAGGGTTTGGGGAGCTGTTTTTT. The encoded protein is CSVSGFGELFF.

This clonotype was counted at least ten times. The chain couples TRBV29-1 to TRBJ2-7; 11 bases fit TRBD1. After removal of 4 bases from V and 2 bases from J, the junction contained 4 bases not matched to a gene. The CDR3 sequence is 14 residues long. Per germline, CDR1 SQVTM and CDR2 ANQGSEA. The DNA for the CDR3 is TGCAGCGTTGTTGGGACAGGGGGGGCCTACGAGCAGTACTTC. Encoded protein: CSVVGTGGAYEQYF.

This clonotype was seen ten or more times. The chain employs TRBV29-1 and TRBJ1-1; unclear D gene. The V gene lost 8 bases and the J gene lost 8 bases, with 12 bases spanning the gap. The CDR3 covers 10 residues. The germline gives CDR1 SQVTM, CDR2 ANQGSEA. CDR3: CSTHTTEAFF. The CDR3 DNA reads TGCAGCACACACACCACAGAAGCTTTCTTT.

V usage is TRBV24-1 and J usage is TRBJ2-5; 10 bases are shared with TRBD1. This CDR3 spans 17 amino acids. V gave up 3 bases and J gave up 5 bases; unmatched junction bases: 11. Germline V CDR1 and CDR2: KGHDR, SFDVKD. As DNA, the CDR3 is TGTGCCACCAGTGATACCGGGACAGGGGACCACCGGGAGACCCAGTACTTC. It specifies CATSDTGTGDHRETQYF.

The table lists this clonotype with many counts. The genes are TRBV25-1 and TRBJ2-5; TRBD1 might be the D (5 bases). The length of the CDR3 is 13 residues. Trimming took 5 bases from V and 5 from J, leaving 12 bases between them. Germline V gives CDR1 MGHDK, CDR2 SYGVNS. CDR3 DNA sequence: TGTGCCAGCAGTCGACAGTCCCCGGAGACCCAGTACTTC. Residues: CASSRQSPETQYF.

In this sample, this clonotype turned up a few times. The CDR3 region has the DNA TGCGCCAGCAGCCCGGGGGCGGCTGAAGCTTTCTTT. This translates into CASSPGAAEAFF. The chain is built from TRBV5-1 and TRBJ1-1; maybe TRBD1 (6 bases). With 4 bases removed from V and 6 bases from J, the gap between germline ends came to 10 bases. The germline V gene has CDR1 SGHRS and CDR2 YFSETQ. The CDR3 is 12 residues long.

This clonotype was counted a few times. This chain uses TRBV20-1 with TRBJ2-1, with D perhaps matching TRBD1 or TRBD2 (5 bases each). The CDR3 has 15 amino acids. Trimming took 1 base from V and 5 from J, leaving 15 bases between them. Germline CDR1 DFQATT, CDR2 SNEGSKA (reference sequence). CDR3 sequence reads: CSARVMGERDNEQFF. The CDR3 DNA sequence: TGCAGTGCTAGAGTTATGGGGGAGCGAGACAATGAGCAGTTCTTC.

The chain carries TRBV20-1 and TRBJ1-5; D not resolved. CDR1 DFQATT and CDR2 SNEGSKA come from the germline V gene (reference sequence). The CDR3 covers 17 residues. V was trimmed by 3 bases and J by 4 bases, leaving 22 bases between them. CDR3 protein: CSASSGRAGNPNQPQHF. CDR3 nucleotides: TGCAGTGCTAGTAGTGGCCGGGCAGGCAACCCAAATCAGCCCCAGCATTTT.

This clonotype has more than one count but fewer than ten. The chain is built from TRBV20-1 and TRBJ2-7; 10 bases fit TRBD2. V shed 0 bases, J shed 3 bases, and the junction held 2 bases outside the gene matches. The CDR3 totals 14 residues. Per the germline V gene, CDR1 is DFQATT and CDR2 is SNEGSKA (reference sequence). Written as DNA, the CDR3 is TGCAGTGCTAGAGAGGCTAGCGGGAGCTACGAGCAGTACTTC. This gives the protein CSAREASGSYEQYF.

This clonotype came up a few times. This chain connects TRBV7-2 to TRBJ2-7; no clear D gene. The CDR3 spans 12 residues. Germline V gene lookup returns CDR1 SGHTA and CDR2 FQGNSA. V was trimmed by 1 base and J by 5 bases, leaving 6 bases between them. The CDR3 loop is CASSLVPHEQYF. In nucleotides, the CDR3 is TGTGCCAGCAGCTTAGTTCCCCACGAGCAGTACTTC.

The rearrangement joins TRBV20-1 to TRBJ2-1; D is perhaps TRBD2 (6 bases). Per germline, CDR1 DFQATT and CDR2 SNEGSKA (reference sequence). The CDR3 spans 13 residues. As DNA, the CDR3 is TGCAGCGGGGTGGCGGGGCTTACTTATGAGCAGTTCTTC. As protein: CSGVAGLTYEQFF.

The gene calls are TRBV29-1 and TRBJ2-3, with D unclear. The germline V gene has CDR1 SQVTM and CDR2 ANQGSEA. V was trimmed by 5 bases and J by 2 bases, leaving 11 bases between them. The CDR3 covers 13 residues. CDR3 nucleotides: TGCAGCGTTCAAGGACGGGCCACAGATACGCAGTATTTT. Translated, it gives CSVQGRATDTQYF.

This clonotype appeared a few times. V usage is TRBV12-3 or TRBV12-4 and J usage is TRBJ2-1; 8 bases align to TRBD2. Losses at the gene ends were 6 bases for V and 5 bases for J; bases not matched to a gene: 9. The CDR3 runs 15 residues. The CDR3 region has the DNA TGTGCCAGCAGCACTAGCGGACTCCGAAACAATGAGCAGTTCTTC. This sequence encodes CASSTSGLRNNEQFF.

The CDR3 sequence: CASSRGTGENTGELFF. The CDR3 nucleotides are TGTGCCAGCAGCCGTGGGACAGGAGAAAACACCGGGGAGCTGTTTTTT. The gene calls are TRBV28 and TRBJ2-2; TRBD1 agrees at 8 bases. Germline V gives CDR1 MDHEN, CDR2 SYDVKM. This CDR3 is built from 16 residues. V was pared by 6 bases and J by 2 bases, with 8 bases of the junction left unmatched.

The chain links TRBV7-2 to TRBJ2-1; D gene unclear. CDR3 length: 13 residues. The V gene lost 1 base and the J gene lost 5 bases, with 6 bases spanning the gap. Germline CDR1 SGHTA, CDR2 FQGNSA. CDR3 in amino acids: CASSLVRDNEQFF. The DNA for the CDR3 is TGTGCCAGCAGCTTAGTGCGAGACAATGAGCAGTTCTTC.

The chain's CDR3 is CSARDQLRGALWRNEQFF. The CDR3 coding sequence is TGCAGTGCTAGAGATCAGTTACGGGGGGCCCTCTGGAGGAATGAGCAGTTCTTC. The V gene is TRBV20-1, the J gene TRBJ2-1; D perhaps matches TRBD2 (7 bases). Germline values: CDR1 DFQATT, CDR2 SNEGSKA (reference sequence). Trimming shortened V by 0 bases and J by 7 bases, and 25 bases separated the two germline ends. The CDR3 has 18 amino acids.

This sequence joins TRBV6-5 and TRBJ2-7; D not resolved. Germline loops: CDR1 MNHEY, CDR2 SVGAGI. V was pared by 2 bases and J by 2 bases, with 10 bases between. This CDR3 has 14 residues. CDR3 region: CASSYQPNTYEQYF. The CDR3, as DNA: TGTGCCAGCAGTTACCAGCCCAACACCTACGAGCAGTACTTC.

CDR3 region: CASSLLQGSIGEQYF. In nucleotides, the CDR3 is TGTGCCAGCAGCTTACTGCAGGGTTCCATTGGCGAGCAGTACTTC. The J gene is TRBJ2-7, the V gene TRBV7-3, with a weak D call TRBD1 (5 bases). The V gene's germline CDR1 is SGHTA and CDR2 FQGTGA. V was clipped by 2 bases and J by 6 bases, with 17 bases between them. The CDR3 length is 15 residues.

The chain combines TRBV20-1 with TRBJ2-3; D is unclear. Germline values: CDR1 DFQATT, CDR2 SNEGSKA (reference sequence). Trimming took off 2 bases at V and 6 bases at J, with 21 bases between the two ends. This CDR3 region has 16 residues. CDR3 bases: TGCAGTGCTAGACGCTCGACCCCGCTGGTTTCTGATACGCAGTATTTT. Its protein product is CSARRSTPLVSDTQYF.

This clonotype was observed many times. The V and J genes are TRBV7-3 and TRBJ1-2; D remains ambiguous. Germline-derived CDR1 and CDR2 are SGHTA and FQGTGA. V lost 5 bases to trimming and J lost 4 bases, with 17 bases between them. The CDR3 contains 15 residues. CDR3 DNA: TGTGCCAGCAGCCTCACATGGGAGGATCCCTATGGCTACACCTTC. The encoded protein is CASSLTWEDPYGYTF.